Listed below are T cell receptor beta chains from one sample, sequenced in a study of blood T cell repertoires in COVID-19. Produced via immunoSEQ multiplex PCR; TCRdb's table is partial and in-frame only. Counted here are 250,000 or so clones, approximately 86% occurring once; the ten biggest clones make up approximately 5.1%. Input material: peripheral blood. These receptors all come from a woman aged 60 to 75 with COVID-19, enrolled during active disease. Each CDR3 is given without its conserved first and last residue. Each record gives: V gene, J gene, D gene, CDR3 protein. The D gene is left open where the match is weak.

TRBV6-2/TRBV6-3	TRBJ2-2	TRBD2	ASSYSPPSSGNTNTGELF
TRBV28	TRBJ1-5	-	ASSPVLQPQH
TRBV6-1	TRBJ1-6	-	ASSEGMRQIYNSPLH
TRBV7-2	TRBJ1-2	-	ASSYDSALSPGYT
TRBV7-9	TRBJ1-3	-	ASSLRRGGPGNTIY
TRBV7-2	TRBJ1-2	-	ASSPSGQGYGYT
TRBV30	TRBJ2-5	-	AWSVGSGGETQY
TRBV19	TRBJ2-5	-	ASSIGAGSGDRQETQY
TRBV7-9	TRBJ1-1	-	ASSFQGLGTEAF
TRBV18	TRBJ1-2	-	ASSPPGRTTTNYGYT
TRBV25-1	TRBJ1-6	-	ASRSPGHSNSPLH
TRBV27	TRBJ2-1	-	ASSLRVSYNEQF
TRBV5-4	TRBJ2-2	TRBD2	ASSARAAGGRTGELF
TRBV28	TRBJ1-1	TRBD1	ASSYRGRFEAF
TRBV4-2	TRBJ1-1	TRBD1	ASSHRTGGFAF
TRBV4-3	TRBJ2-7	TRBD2	ASSQVAAGGSYEQY
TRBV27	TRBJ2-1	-	ASSFKSGFSGFYNEQF
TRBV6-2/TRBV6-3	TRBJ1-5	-	ASSYLRQSNQPQH
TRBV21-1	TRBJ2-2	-	ASSKVLEVTGELF
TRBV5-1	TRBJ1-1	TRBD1	ASSLVTGGGNTEAF
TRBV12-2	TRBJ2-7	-	ASRLGGGSTYEQY
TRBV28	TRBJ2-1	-	ASSSPIAETYNEQF
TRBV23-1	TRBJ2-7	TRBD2	ASRAGLAGGYEQY
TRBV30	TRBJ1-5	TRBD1	AWTEGASSNQPQH
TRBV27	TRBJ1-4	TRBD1	ASSLSIGPGGYEKLF
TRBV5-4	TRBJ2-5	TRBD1	ASSSPTGNQETQY
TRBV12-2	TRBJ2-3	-	ASRFPPVGGRRRTQY
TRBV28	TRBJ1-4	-	ASSLRVGKLF
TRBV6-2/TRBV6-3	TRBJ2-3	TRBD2	ASSPLAGGNPSTDTQY
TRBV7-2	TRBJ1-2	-	ASSLGRRNYGYT
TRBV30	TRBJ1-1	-	ACSGGFNTEAF